The 14 T cell receptor beta chains below were found in one sample sequenced in a study of Ad26.COV2.S vaccination and SARS-CoV-2 variants. Treatment in this sample: about 20 received Ad26.COV2.S at low or high dose, single or two shots; a few received placebo; per-sample allocation not given. It was on day 63 after the first vaccine or placebo injection that samples were taken. Here immunoSEQ multiplex PCR was the method, and the copy in TCRdb shows in-frame clones only, minus some. This table holds roughly 320,000 clones, 70% to 90% found once. The sequences come from peripheral blood, collected in a trial of Ad26.COV2.S vaccine versus placebo. These receptors all come from a person between 18 and 59 years old who received the Ad26.COV2.S COVID-19 vaccine or a placebo.

The rearrangement uses TRBV6-6 and TRBJ2-7; 9 bases match TRBD1. Trimming removed 4 bases from V and 3 bases from J; junction bases left unmatched: 4. CDR1 is MNHNY, CDR2 SVGAGI, per germline (reference sequence). The CDR3 is made up of 14 amino acids. DNA of the CDR3: TGTGCCAGCAGTTCACAGGGGGCTGACTACGAGCAGTACTTC. Amino acids: CASSSQGADYEQYF.

This chain joins TRBV3-1 (or the pseudogene TRBV3-2) and TRBJ1-1; 7 bases map to TRBD1. V trimming: 0 bases; J trimming: 4 bases; junction bases outside the gene matches: 8. The V gene's germline CDR1 is LGHDT and CDR2 YNNKEL (reference sequence). The CDR3 runs 16 residues. The CDR3 DNA reads TGTGCCAGCAGCCAAGAATGGGCAGGGGGGATCACTGAAGCTTTCTTT. It encodes CASSQEWAGGITEAFF.

This clone was picked up many times. This sample also contains other DNA sequences that code for the same CDR3. This chain uses TRBV12-5 with TRBJ1-2; D not certain. This CDR3 spans 12 amino acids. Trimming pared 2 bases from V and 1 base from J, leaving 2 bases between. Per germline, CDR1 LGHNT and CDR2 FRNRAP. The CDR3 bases are TGTGCTAGTGGTTTGAGTAACTATGGCTACACCTTC. The encoded protein is CASGLSNYGYTF.

This sequence joins TRBV28 and TRBJ2-7; D is uncertain. Germline V gene lookup returns CDR1 MDHEN and CDR2 SYDVKM. The V end lost 5 bases, the J end lost 7 bases, and 18 bases lay between the germline ends. The CDR3 covers 14 residues. DNA for the CDR3: TGTGCCAGCAGTCCGGGTGGAAACGTCAAAGAGCAGTACTTC. It translates to CASSPGGNVKEQYF.

The V call is TRBV11-2, the J call TRBJ2-5; 9 positions match TRBD2. V gave up 1 base and J gave up 1 base; unmatched junction bases: 7. The CDR3 extends over 17 amino acids. Germline loops: CDR1 SGHAT, CDR2 FQNNGV. CDR3 DNA sequence: TGTGCCAGCAGCTTAGGCCCAGCGGGGGGCCCCCAAGAGACCCAGTACTTC. Translating it yields CASSLGPAGGPQETQYF.

The J gene is TRBJ2-3, the V gene TRBV5-6; either TRBD1 or TRBD2 may fit D (6 bases each). CDR3 length: 15 amino acids. V lost 2 bases and J lost 3, with 13 bases in between. Germline-derived CDR1 and CDR2 are SGHDT and YYEEEE. CDR3: CASSFGGRGTDTQYF. As DNA, the CDR3 is TGTGCCAGCAGCTTTGGGGGGCGCGGGACAGATACGCAGTATTTT.

In this sample, this clone turned up once. This chain uses TRBV3-1 (or the pseudogene TRBV3-2) with TRBJ1-2; D is uncertain. Germline lookup yields CDR1 LGHDT and CDR2 YNNKEL (reference sequence). The CDR3 consists of 16 residues. With 0 bases removed from V and 3 bases from J, the gap between germline ends came to 14 bases. CDR3 residues: CASSQDRVGQDYGYTF. CDR3 in DNA: TGTGCCAGCAGCCAAGACAGAGTTGGGCAGGACTATGGCTACACCTTC.

J is TRBJ1-6 and V is TRBV6-5; TRBD1 matches 9 bases. The CDR3 consists of 14 residues. With 7 bases clipped from V and 16 bases from J, the junction kept 14 bases outside the gene matches. The germline CDR1 and CDR2 sequences are MNHEY and SVGAGI. The CDR3: CASTEGAGTGSLHF. DNA of the CDR3: TGTGCCAGCACCGAAGGGGCGGGGACAGGGAGTCTCCACTTT.

This chain connects TRBV27 to TRBJ2-7, with D possibly TRBD2 on 6 matching bases. Trimming removed 7 bases at V and 5 bases at J, with 24 bases between. The germline V gene has CDR1 MNHEY and CDR2 SMNVEV (reference sequence). This CDR3 region has 16 residues. The CDR3 reads CASTPQGWGDEDEQYF. CDR3 bases: TGTGCCAGCACCCCACAAGGGTGGGGGGATGAGGACGAGCAGTACTTC.

To note about this clone: Other DNA sequences from this sample encode an identical CDR3 as well. The CDR3 DNA sequence: TGTGCCAGCAGCCAGGAGCTCTATGGCTACACCTTC. It is translated as CASSQELYGYTF. This chain uses TRBV3-1 (or the pseudogene TRBV3-2) with TRBJ1-2; D remains unclear. The CDR3 totals 12 residues. V lost 3 bases and J lost 4, with 6 bases in between. Germline V gene sequence: CDR1 LGHDT, CDR2 YNNKEL (reference sequence).

The chain carries TRBV11-2 and TRBJ2-7, with 7 nucleotides matching TRBD2. The CDR3 contains 16 residues. In germline, CDR1 is SGHAT, CDR2 FQNNGV. The junction had 13 bases not matched to a gene; V was cut back by 5 bases and J by 3 bases. CDR3 nucleotide sequence: TGTGCCAGCAGCCCCCTCGGGAGGCTAGGCGACTACGAGCAGTACTTC. It translates to CASSPLGRLGDYEQYF.

This rearrangement joins TRBV20-1 to TRBJ2-3; perhaps TRBD2 as D (6 bases). Germline values: CDR1 DFQATT, CDR2 SNEGSKA (reference sequence). Trimming pared 3 bases from V and 4 bases from J, leaving 11 bases between. The CDR3 sequence is 13 residues long. CDR3 sequence (DNA): TGCAGTGCTAGTGGGGGAGGCGCAGATACGCAGTATTTT. It translates to CSASGGGADTQYF.

This clone was seen a handful of times. The chain has TRBV6-6 and TRBJ2-7; the D gene is possibly TRBD1 (5 bases). The V gene's germline CDR1 is MNHNY and CDR2 SVGAGI (reference sequence). Trimming took 0 bases from V and 3 from J, leaving 6 bases between them. This CDR3 region has 13 residues. For the CDR3, the DNA is TGTGCCAGCAGTTACTCCCAGGGCTACGAGCAGTACTTC. Translating gives CASSYSQGYEQYF.

V usage is TRBV9 and J usage is TRBJ2-6; TRBD1 might be the D (6 bases). The CDR3 spans 15 residues. Trimming pared 4 bases from V and 1 base from J, leaving 9 bases between. The germline V gene has CDR1 SGDLS and CDR2 YYNGEE. The CDR3 sequence is CASSPGTSGANVLTF. CDR3 DNA: TGTGCCAGCAGCCCCGGGACATCTGGGGCCAACGTCCTGACTTTC.